This T cell receptor beta chain was documented in a study of cytomegalovirus exposure and HLA in healthy donors (dated by TCRdb to about 2017). Background on the whole study: According to a later analysis, one platform produced both the roughly 120 validation repertoires and the 670 or so repertoires of the first cohort. High-throughput TCR immunosequencing, statistical association of individual TCRs with disease status, and machine learning were combined to predict cytomegalovirus infection status. Besides the first cohort of roughly 700 subjects, a separate validation cohort made up of about 120 different subjects was used. The study aimed to test whether signatures of past pathogen exposure could be identified by cataloging public T cell receptors.

From a lookup of the germline V gene, CDR1 and CDR2 are ENHRY and SYGVKD. V lost 6 bases and J lost 0 bases; the stretch between them is 15 bases long. From the cysteine through the phenylalanine, the CDR3 covers 15 amino acids. Only the CDR3 DNA is retained, 45 bases long and in frame from the first base. Points on this clone: This clone's antigen is unknown. No base-level quality is on record; no much larger clone is a single base apart.

Points the paper makes about the study in general: In vitro tests confirmed that a few of the cytomegalovirus-associated TCR beta chains recognize cytomegalovirus antigens. In both the original and validation cohorts, the classifier was reported to diagnose cytomegalovirus status with high specificity and sensitivity. In a later analysis, TCRs clustered in the first cohort were found to also tend to co-occur in the 130 or so validation repertoires, with approximately 93% of cluster scores above 0. According to the authors, the approach could potentially be generalized to other disease states and immunological phenotypes. All 120 or so repertoires were used to score co-occurrence in the validation cohort in a later analysis, because that analysis had no HLA typing for the cohort. Most TCR sequences were seen in very few donors, while some public TCRs were found in many individuals. In the study, approximately 150 TCR beta chains were listed as associated with cytomegalovirus.

The donors belonged to the validation cohort of approximately 130 subjects, which was separate from the roughly 700-subject first cohort. Libraries came from the immunoSEQ multiplex PCR assay. In the original analysis: A statistical classification framework was built for diagnosing cytomegalovirus status from the catalog of TCR beta chain sequences. TCRdb's version of the immuneACCESS table is confined to in-frame rearrangements and falls short of the full clone set. An unresolved V gene accounts for under half of the shortfall where checked; the remainder is of unknown origin. V and J calls and clone size come straight from that table; D and trimming were deduced from the DNA. Within this sample are 250,000 to 350,000 clones, with around 89% of them counted one time only. Approximately 0.95% of the sample rests with the top ten.

The rearranged segments are TRBV10-3 and TRBJ2-7; TRBD2 is perhaps the D gene, given 6 matching bases. The sequence was obtained from a woman aged 18-35 years in good health and CMV-seronegative. The sequenced material came from PBMCs. The DNA reads TGTGCCATCAGATTCGGGACTTCGAGCTCCTACGAGCAGTACTTC. It codes for CAIRFGTSSSYEQYF.